These 30 T cell receptor beta chains came from one sample sequenced in a study of T-cell memory formation after mild COVID-19. MiXCR was run by TCRdb on the 5' RACE reads, yielding one entry per CDR3 protein. The table records fewer than 450,000 distinct CDR3 sequences, approximately 24% of them present only once. Sample: PBMCs or a T cell subset sorted from them (not recorded which). The origin of the receptors is an adult woman who had mild COVID-19 (a few samples of this study predate the infection). Cell type and time point are not known.

To note about this clonotype: An end of the junction does not agree with germline; a read error may underlie this. The chain uses TRBV7-7 and TRBJ2-5, with 11 nucleotides matching TRBD2. CDR1 and CDR2 (germline): SSHAT, FNYEAQ (reference sequence). The CDR3 sequence is 15 residues long. CDR3 loop: CASSSTSGVEETQYF. The CDR3 DNA reads as TGTGCTAGCAGCTCGACTAGCGGGGTTGAGGAGACCCAGTACTTC. Complete variable domain (other parts from reference TRBV7-7 and TRBJ2-5): GAGVSQSPRYKVTKRGQDVTLRCDPISSHATLYWYQQALGQGPEFLTYFNYEAQPDKSGLPSDRFSAERPEGSISTLTIQRTEQRDSAMYRCASSSTSGVEETQYFGPGTRLLVL.

This chain joins TRBV7-9 and TRBJ2-3; D possibly matches TRBD1 or TRBD2 (7 bases each). Germline V gene sequence: CDR1 SEHNR, CDR2 FQNEAQ (reference sequence). The V end lost 5 bases, the J end lost 2 bases, and 17 bases lay between the germline ends. This CDR3 contains 16 residues. The CDR3 reads CASSPSGKGATDTQYF. For the CDR3, the DNA is TGTGCCAGCAGCCCCAGCGGGAAGGGGGCCACAGATACGCAGTATTTT.

This rearrangement joins TRBV19 to TRBJ2-5; TRBD1 aligns across 7 bases. The CDR3 length is 13 residues. CDR1 and CDR2 from the germline V gene are LNHDA and SQIVND (reference sequence). The V and J ends lost 4 bases and 4 bases, in that order; junction bases with no gene match: 3. This CDR3 reads CASSTDRPETQYF. The CDR3 DNA sequence: TGTGCCAGTAGTACGGACAGGCCAGAGACCCAGTACTTC.

This sequence joins TRBV5-8 and TRBJ2-1; D assignment may be TRBD1 or TRBD2 (5 bases each). The CDR3 sequence is 15 residues long. Looked up from germline, CDR1 is SGHTS and CDR2 is YDEGEE. With 4 bases removed from V and 3 bases from J, the gap between germline ends came to 14 bases. The CDR3 DNA reads as TGTGCCAGCAGCCGGGACGGGTTTCACTACAATGAGCAGTTCTTC. This encodes CASSRDGFHYNEQFF.

This clonotype was counted between two and nine times. The chain is built from TRBV10-3 and TRBJ2-3, with D possibly matching TRBD2 (7 bases). The CDR3 has 13 amino acids. V was pared by 7 bases and J by 3 bases, with 11 bases between. Germline V CDR1 and CDR2: ENHRY, SYGVKD. For the CDR3, the DNA is TGTGCCATCATGGCGGGGGCGACAGATACGCAGTATTTT. It translates to CAIMAGATDTQYF.

The chain links TRBV18 to TRBJ2-7; TRBD2 aligns across 9 bases. The V and J ends lost 3 bases and 2 bases, in that order; junction bases with no gene match: 5. This CDR3 is built from 15 residues. CDR1 is KGHSH, CDR2 LQKENI, per germline. This CDR3 reads CASSPGSGGPYEQYF. The CDR3 nucleotides are TGTGCCAGCTCACCGGGAAGCGGGGGGCCCTACGAGCAGTACTTC.

The chain couples TRBV5-1 to TRBJ1-3; 9 bases line up with TRBD1. Germline V gene data show CDR1 as SGHRS and CDR2 as YFSETQ. This CDR3 has 13 amino acids. The ends lost 6 bases at V and 5 bases at J; junction bases unmatched: 3. Written as DNA, the CDR3 is TGCGCCAGCATGACAGGGGGAAGAAACACCATATATTTT. Translation gives CASMTGGRNTIYF.

This clonotype has a handful of counts. This chain joins TRBV7-9 and TRBJ2-1; D call uncertain. V was shortened by 1 base and J by 0 bases, with 13 bases between the two germline ends. Germline-derived CDR1 and CDR2 are SEHNR and FQNEAQ (reference sequence). The CDR3 covers 17 residues. Here the CDR3 reads CASSLDLASSSYNEQFF. The CDR3 nucleotides read TGTGCCAGCAGCTTAGATCTGGCCTCTAGCTCCTACAATGAGCAGTTCTTC. Looking up the rest from reference TRBV7-9 and TRBJ2-1 gives the full variable domain: DTGVSQNPRHKITKRGQNVTFRCDPISEHNRLYWYRQTLGQGPEFLTYFQNEAQLEKSRLLSDRFSAERPKGSFSTLEIQRTEQGDSAMYLCASSLDLASSSYNEQFFGPGTRLTVL.

The rearrangement uses TRBV11-2 and TRBJ1-1; D is uncertain. This CDR3 is built from 15 residues. The germline V gene has CDR1 SGHAT and CDR2 FQNNGV. The V end lost 0 bases, the J end lost 1 base, and 9 bases lay between the germline ends. CDR3: CASSLDRGGNTEAFF. The CDR3 coding sequence is TGTGCCAGCAGCTTAGACCGGGGAGGGAACACTGAAGCTTTCTTT.

V and J are TRBV5-6 and TRBJ2-5, with D tentatively TRBD1 or TRBD2 (5 bases each). The CDR3 loop spans 15 amino acids. CDR1 and CDR2 from the germline V gene are SGHDT and YYEEEE. V lost 4 bases, J lost 0 bases, and 13 bases lay in between. In DNA form, the CDR3 reads TGTGCCAGCAGCCCGGGGACCTGGTACCAAGAGACCCAGTACTTC. This translates into CASSPGTWYQETQYF.

This clonotype appeared a single time. This chain links TRBV4-1 with TRBJ1-4; unclear D gene. In germline, CDR1 is MGHRA, CDR2 YSYEKL. Trimming pared 0 bases from V and 5 bases from J, leaving 10 bases between. This CDR3 is built from 15 residues. CDR3: CASSQDSSRNEKLFF. The CDR3 coding sequence is TGCGCCAGCAGCCAAGATTCCAGCAGAAATGAAAAACTGTTTTTT.

This clonotype was detected many times. The chain couples TRBV20-1 to TRBJ2-1, with 8 bases identical to TRBD1. V lost 3 bases to trimming and J lost 8 bases; unmatched junction nucleotides: 9. CDR1 and CDR2 (germline): DFQATT, SNEGSKA (reference sequence). The CDR3 spans 14 residues. The CDR3 DNA reads as TGCAGTGCTAGGGACGGACAGGGTGGCGATGAGCAGTTCTTC. Translated: CSARDGQGGDEQFF.

The gene calls are TRBV5-1 and TRBJ2-7; D remains ambiguous. Germline V gene data show CDR1 as SGHRS and CDR2 as YFSETQ. Trimming removed 4 bases at V and 1 base at J, with 12 bases between. The CDR3 extends over 14 amino acids. CDR3 bases: TGCGCCAGCAGCCGTTTAACGACGTCCTACGAGCAGTACTTC. This translates into CASSRLTTSYEQYF.

This clonotype was detected a few times. The gene calls are TRBV5-1 and TRBJ2-7, with D hard to call. The germline CDR1 and CDR2 sequences are SGHRS and YFSETQ. The ends were cut back, 5 bases at V and 4 bases at J, with 16 bases in the middle. The CDR3 spans 14 residues. The CDR3 nucleotides read TGCGCCAGCAGTTCGACCTCCGAGGATTACGAGCAGTACTTC. Protein product: CASSSTSEDYEQYF.

There are a few counts of this clonotype. The chain carries TRBV2 and TRBJ1-3; no reliable D call. The V end lost 2 bases, the J end lost 1 base, and 3 bases lay between the germline ends. Per germline, CDR1 SNHLY and CDR2 FYNNEI. The CDR3 is 13 amino acids. CDR3 amino acids: CASSELSGNTIYF. In DNA, the CDR3 is TGTGCCAGCAGTGAACTTTCTGGAAACACCATATATTTT.

The chain joins TRBV5-5 to TRBJ2-7, with D perhaps assigned TRBD1 or TRBD2 (6 bases each). Trimming removed 4 bases from V and 9 bases from J, with 11 bases in between. The V gene's germline CDR1 is SGHKS and CDR2 YYEKEE (reference sequence). This CDR3 is built from 11 residues. The CDR3: CASSRGDGQYF. CDR3 DNA sequence: TGTGCCAGCAGCAGGGGGGACGGGCAGTACTTC.

The rearrangement links TRBV7-3 to TRBJ2-6; the D is unclear. Trimming shortened V by 5 bases and J by 0 bases, and 5 bases separated the two germline ends. Germline CDR1 is SGHTA and CDR2 is FQGTGA. The CDR3 runs to 14 residues. CDR3: CASSIISGANVLTF. DNA of the CDR3: TGTGCCAGCAGCATCATCTCTGGGGCCAACGTCCTGACTTTC.

This chain joins TRBV5-1 and TRBJ1-1; maybe TRBD1 (6 bases). V lost 1 base, J lost 5 bases, and 12 bases lay in between. CDR1 is SGHRS, CDR2 YFSETQ, per germline. The CDR3 sequence is 14 residues long. The CDR3 DNA reads as TGCGCCAGCAGCTTGAGTCAGGGGCGGACTGAAGCTTTCTTT. It codes for CASSLSQGRTEAFF.

This clonotype was observed a handful of times. The chain recombines TRBV20-1 with TRBJ1-2; possible D gene TRBD1, 6 bases. The germline gives CDR1 DFQATT, CDR2 SNEGSKA (reference sequence). The ends were cut back, 6 bases at V and 7 bases at J, with 15 bases in the middle. This CDR3 contains 12 residues. In DNA, the CDR3 is TGCAGTGCCGGGGGGGCGCGGAGTGGCTACACCTTC. This sequence encodes CSAGGARSGYTF.

The chain couples TRBV6-5 to TRBJ1-2; 8 nucleotides align to TRBD1. Germline CDR1 reads MNHEY; CDR2 reads SVGAGI. This CDR3 has 15 residues. The V segment lost 5 bases and the J segment 8 bases; nucleotides outside the gene matches: 13. The CDR3: CASSLPGQALGGYTF. The DNA of the CDR3 is TGTGCCAGCAGTCTCCCGGGACAGGCGCTTGGGGGCTACACCTTC.

The sample holds one count of this clonotype. V and J are TRBV6-5 and TRBJ2-7; 10 nucleotides line up with TRBD2. This CDR3 region has 20 residues. With V trimmed by 2 bases and J by 0 bases, 16 bases remained unmatched. Germline CDR1 MNHEY, CDR2 SVGAGI. The CDR3 DNA follows: TGTGCCAGCAGTTACACCCGGCCGGGTAGCGGGAGGCCCCGCTCCTACGAGCAGTACTTC. It is translated as CASSYTRPGSGRPRSYEQYF.

This clonotype was seen only a few times. This sequence joins TRBV5-1 and TRBJ1-3; 7 nucleotides match TRBD1. Looked up from germline, CDR1 is SGHRS and CDR2 is YFSETQ. J was trimmed by 4 bases and V by 5 bases; bases with no gene match: 3. This CDR3 comprises 13 residues. The CDR3 region is CASSSDRGNTIYF. CDR3 sequence (DNA): TGCGCCAGCAGTTCGGACAGGGGAAACACCATATATTTT.

V gene TRBV12-5 combines with J gene TRBJ2-7; 9 nucleotides line up with TRBD2. The CDR3 has 14 residues. The V segment lost 3 bases and the J segment 3 bases; nucleotides outside the gene matches: 3. CDR1 and CDR2 from the germline V gene are LGHNT and FRNRAP. DNA for the CDR3: TGTGCTAGTGGTTTCGAGACTAGCGGCTACGAGCAGTACTTC. This gives the protein CASGFETSGYEQYF.

The chain recombines TRBV24-1 with TRBJ2-7; 7 nucleotides agree with TRBD1. Germline CDR1 KGHDR, CDR2 SFDVKD. The CDR3 consists of 14 residues. V dropped 5 bases and J dropped 0; count of bases not matched to a gene: 3. CDR3 sequence: CATSAWDSSYEQYF. The CDR3, as DNA: TGTGCCACCAGTGCCTGGGACAGCTCCTACGAGCAGTACTTC.

The chain links TRBV7-9 to TRBJ1-1, with D possibly being TRBD1 (5 bases). Germline V lookup: CDR1 SEHNR, CDR2 FQNEAQ (reference sequence). Trimming pared 7 bases from V and 1 base from J, leaving 13 bases between. The CDR3 has 14 residues. CDR3 in amino acids: CASNRLGGNTEAFF. DNA of the CDR3: TGTGCCAGCAACCGCCTTGGGGGGAACACTGAAGCTTTCTTT.

This clonotype was observed a few times. V is TRBV13 and J is TRBJ2-7, with D tentatively TRBD1 (6 bases). The CDR3 has 14 amino acids. Germline V CDR1 and CDR2: PRHDT, FYEKMQ (reference sequence). The V end lost 3 bases, the J end lost 1 base, and 10 bases lay between the germline ends. The DNA for the CDR3 is TGTGCCAGCAGCTTCTCCAGGGGTTCCTACGAGCAGTACTTC. It encodes CASSFSRGSYEQYF.

This chain joins TRBV5-1 and TRBJ1-1, with a weak D call TRBD1 (5 bases). V lost 1 base to trimming and J lost 1 base, with 20 bases between them. Germline V CDR1 and CDR2: SGHRS, YFSETQ. There are 18 residues in the CDR3. The CDR3 loop reads CASSLRWPVQGKNTEAFF. The DNA for the CDR3 is TGCGCCAGCAGCTTGCGATGGCCCGTGCAGGGAAAGAACACTGAAGCTTTCTTT.

V is TRBV12-3 or TRBV12-4 and J is TRBJ2-7; D gene uncertain. V was shortened by 5 bases and J by 3 bases, with 8 bases between the two germline ends. This CDR3 region has 12 residues. As DNA, the CDR3 is TGTGCCAGCAGTCTCGTCCACTACGAGCAGTACTTC. Translated: CASSLVHYEQYF.

The chain combines TRBV2 with TRBJ2-5, with 12 bases identical to TRBD2. The germline CDR1 and CDR2 sequences are SNHLY and FYNNEI. The CDR3 is 15 residues long. The DNA of the CDR3 is TGTGCTGCCGGACTAGCGGGGCTTCCACGGGAGACCCAGTACTTC. Translating it yields CAAGLAGLPRETQYF.

This rearrangement joins TRBV4-1 to TRBJ1-5; no definite D call. Germline assignment: CDR1 MGHRA and CDR2 YSYEKL. The CDR3 covers 16 residues. The V and J ends lost 0 bases and 0 bases respectively, with 9 bases between them. The CDR3 DNA sequence: TGCGCCAGCAGCCAAGATTCCTGGAATAGCAATCAGCCCCAGCATTTT. Translation: CASSQDSWNSNQPQHF.